This TCR beta chain came from a study of cytomegalovirus exposure and HLA in healthy donors. Study at large: Drawn from HLA-typed donors, 80 million to 95 million unique TCRs were held in an early data release. Findings and caveats of the study: What was likely a sequencing artifact was a cluster of highly shared sequence variants.

CDR1 and CDR2 (germline): MRHNA, SNTAGT. CDR3 length equals 16 residues. The V and J ends lost 1 base and 4 bases, in that order; junction bases with no gene match: 7. PCR was performed using 60 Vbeta and 13 Jbeta primers. The protocol was immunoSEQ multiplex PCR, while the TCRdb copy is restricted to in-frame clones and leaves out a portion. Seen here are around 64,000 clones, less than 90% observed once, and the top ten hold approximately 12%. Comment on this clone: Its target is unknown.

Sequencing was done on a sample of PBMCs. The TCR was taken from a female donor in good health and CMV-seronegative. V and J are TRBV6-4 and TRBJ2-3, with 8 bases aligning to TRBD2. The CDR3 spells CASSDYRGGGPDTQYF. The CDR3 DNA follows: TGTGCCAGCAGTGACTACCGGGGGGGAGGTCCAGATACGCAGTATTTT.